These 2 T cell receptor beta chains came from one sample sequenced in a study of blood T cells in healthy people across ages. It was with a sample-barcoded 5' primer and a J-beta primer mix that a second PCR of roughly 7 to 11 cycles was run. A single record per CDR3 protein comes from TCRdb applying MiXCR to the 5' RACE reads. The repertoire has about 1,500,000 distinct CDR3 sequences, approximately 28% of them found once; the top ten carry less than 9.5%. The sample comprised blood. All receptors come from a woman aged 25-40 years in good health.

This clonotype was counted a few times. This chain connects TRBV7-2 to TRBJ1-1; D gene unclear. The length of the CDR3 is 14 residues. CDR1 is SGHTA and CDR2 is FQGNSA in the germline V gene. Trimming removed 5 bases from V and 4 bases from J, with 14 bases in between. The CDR3 reads CASSPRLGGTEAFF. As DNA, the CDR3 is TGTGCCAGCAGCCCTCGTCTGGGCGGCACTGAAGCTTTCTTT.

The table lists this clonotype with a count of one. The V and J genes are TRBV5-8 and TRBJ2-3; 7 bases are a match to TRBD1. The J segment lost 6 bases and the V segment lost 4 bases, leaving 11 bases of the junction unmatched. Germline loops: CDR1 SGHTS, CDR2 YDEGEE. This CDR3 region has 15 residues. CDR3 coding DNA: TGTGCCAGCAGCATTTCAGGGGGTTCAAGTGATACGCAGTATTTT. As protein: CASSISGGSSDTQYF.